These 13 T cell receptor beta chains were sequenced from one sample in a study of OX40 agonist ivuxolimab in advanced cancers. Clones were read by immunoSEQ multiplex PCR, and TCRdb kept only the in-frame ones, dropping some. Of 65,000 to 70,000 clones listed, about three quarters were seen once; the top ten hold approximately 2.3%. The input for sequencing was CD4+ or CD8+ T cells sorted from blood, taken in a trial of the OX40 agonist ivuxolimab. The receptor source for this set is an adult with an advanced solid tumor such as melanoma, head and neck, liver or kidney cancer.

This clone appeared once. J is TRBJ2-1 and V is TRBV4-2; 7 positions agree with TRBD2. The germline V gene has CDR1 LGHNA and CDR2 YNFKEQ. The CDR3 has 16 residues. V lost 4 bases to trimming and J lost 5 bases; unmatched junction nucleotides: 11. The CDR3 region has the DNA TGTGCCAGCAGCCCACCGCCCGGGACTACCAACAATGAGCAGTTCTTC. This gives the protein CASSPPPGTTNNEQFF.

V and J are TRBV4-1 and TRBJ2-3; the match to TRBD2 covers 8 bases. The junction had 5 bases not matched to a gene; V was cut back by 6 bases and J by 0 bases. The CDR3 has 15 residues. Germline lookup yields CDR1 MGHRA and CDR2 YSYEKL. The CDR3 nucleotides are TGCGCCAGCAGGCTTAGCGGGACTAGCACAGATACGCAGTATTTT. Protein product: CASRLSGTSTDTQYF.

This chain uses TRBV28 with TRBJ1-5; 7 nucleotides match TRBD1. After removal of 8 bases from V and 3 bases from J, the junction contained 10 bases not matched to a gene. CDR3 length equals 15 residues. Germline V CDR1 and CDR2: MDHEN, SYDVKM. CDR3 DNA: TGTGCCAGCCGAAAGAGACAGGGCACCAATCAGCCCCAGCATTTT. Amino acids: CASRKRQGTNQPQHF. Full variable domain (outside the CDR3, taken from reference TRBV28 and TRBJ1-5): DVKVTQSSRYLVKRTGEKVFLECVQDMDHENMFWYRQDPGLGLRLIYFSYDVKMKEKGDIPEGYSVSREKKERFSLILESASTNQTSMYLCASRKRQGTNQPQHFGDGTRLSIL.

The V and J genes are TRBV12-5 and TRBJ1-1; 7 nucleotides align to TRBD1. The CDR3 is made up of 17 amino acids. V gave up 0 bases and J gave up 0 bases; unmatched junction bases: 7. CDR1 LGHNT and CDR2 FRNRAP come from the germline V gene. CDR3 nucleotide sequence: TGTGCTAGTGGTTTGGTACTGGCAGGGGGAATGAACACTGAAGCTTTCTTT. It translates to CASGLVLAGGMNTEAFF.

The table lists this clone with a few counts. The chain employs TRBV7-8 and TRBJ2-7, with 8 bases identical to TRBD1. Germline CDR1 and CDR2: SGHVS and FQNEAQ. This CDR3 is 15 amino acids long. Trimming took 5 bases from V and 3 from J; bases not matched to a gene: 9. The CDR3 coding sequence is TGTGCCAGCAGCGGGAAGACAGGGGTAATCTACGAGCAGTACTTC. Translation gives CASSGKTGVIYEQYF. Full variable domain (rest looked up from reference TRBV7-8 and TRBJ2-7): GAGVSQSPRYKVAKRGQDVALRCDPISGHVSLFWYQQALGQGPEFLTYFQNEAQLDKSGLPSDRFFAERPEGSVSTLKIQRTQQEDSAVYLCASSGKTGVIYEQYFGPGTRLTVT.

The V gene is TRBV19, the J gene TRBJ2-4; D might be TRBD1 or TRBD2, each matching 5 bases. Germline V lookup: CDR1 LNHDA, CDR2 SQIVND (reference sequence). Trimming cost V 3 bases and J 0 bases, with 6 bases left between them. This CDR3 has 14 amino acids. The CDR3 here is CASSIGGAKNIQYF. Here the CDR3 DNA reads TGTGCCAGTAGTATTGGGGGAGCCAAAAACATTCAGTACTTC.

The chain has TRBV5-4 and TRBJ1-2; 7 positions match TRBD1. This CDR3 is 14 amino acids long. Per germline, CDR1 SGHNT and CDR2 YYREEE (reference sequence). After removal of 4 bases from V and 6 bases from J, the junction contained 9 bases not matched to a gene. CDR3 nucleotides: TGTGCCAGCAGCCGCCTAGACAGGGACGATGGCTACACCTTC. Translation: CASSRLDRDDGYTF.

V and J are TRBV15 and TRBJ2-7, with D hard to call. Germline V CDR1 and CDR2: LNHNV, YYDKDF (reference sequence). Trimming removed 0 bases from V and 4 bases from J, with 13 bases in between. CDR3 length: 15 amino acids. The CDR3 loop reads CATSRDNHNPYEQYF. CDR3 coding DNA: TGTGCCACCAGCAGAGATAACCACAACCCTTACGAGCAGTACTTC.

The DNA for the CDR3 is TGTGCCAGCAGTCAAGGGGATTCCTATAATTCACCCCTCCACTTT. It translates to CASSQGDSYNSPLHF. This chain connects TRBV6-6 to TRBJ1-6; D is perhaps TRBD1 (5 bases). Germline lookup yields CDR1 MNHNY and CDR2 SVGAGI (reference sequence). The ends were cut back, 5 bases at V and 1 base at J, with 9 bases in the middle. The CDR3 runs 15 residues.

The chain uses TRBV4-1 and TRBJ2-1, with a possible D match to TRBD2 (5 bases). Trimming removed 4 bases at V and 9 bases at J, with 10 bases between. The CDR3 sequence is 12 residues long. The germline V gene has CDR1 MGHRA and CDR2 YSYEKL. The chain's CDR3 is CASSPAGVEQFF. The CDR3 DNA reads TGCGCCAGCAGCCCAGCCGGGGTTGAGCAGTTCTTC.

This clone was seen only once. V usage is TRBV10-3 and J usage is TRBJ2-5, with TRBD1 identical over 8 bases. V lost 6 bases and J lost 7; bases outside the gene matches: 13. Germline values: CDR1 ENHRY, CDR2 SYGVKD. The CDR3 totals 15 residues. CDR3 nucleotide sequence: TGTGCCATCAGGCCAGGGGACAGGCCCCAGGGGACCCAGTACTTC. Amino acids: CAIRPGDRPQGTQYF.

The chain links TRBV7-9 to TRBJ2-5; 10 bases map to TRBD2. The CDR3 spans 14 residues. From germline, CDR1 is SEHNR and CDR2 FQNEAQ (reference sequence). V lost 5 bases, J lost 4 bases, and 4 bases stayed unmatched. The CDR3 nucleotides read TGTGCCAGCAGCCCCATAGCGGGAGGAGAGACCCAGTACTTC. Translation: CASSPIAGGETQYF.

The chain has TRBV7-3 and TRBJ2-3, with a tentative D call TRBD2 (5 bases). The CDR3 is made up of 15 amino acids. The V gene lost 2 bases and the J gene lost 5 bases, with 14 bases spanning the gap. Germline CDR1 SGHTA, CDR2 FQGTGA. The CDR3 sequence is CASSLAGLAGDTQYF. The CDR3 nucleotides read TGTGCCAGCAGCTTAGCGGGCTTGGCTGGAGATACGCAGTATTTT.